One T cell receptor beta chain is described in this entry. Antigen: not known. Prior autoimmune disease or systemic immunosuppression barred patients. Clones were sequenced by immunoSEQ multiplex PCR, and TCRdb holds only the in-frame ones, with some missing. The sample gives 70,000 to 100,000 clones, more than 80% of which show up once; 7.4% is in the top ten. This entry comes from a study of OX40 agonist ivuxolimab in advanced cancers. Study in general: Hepatocellular carcinoma, melanoma, renal cell or head and neck cancer occurred in dose-escalation patients.

General study results and limits: It was also the case that some nonresponders had low normalized T-cell clonal expansion. CD4+ and CD8+ blood T cells expanded clonally by week 6 at 0.1 to 3.0 mg/kg.

The clonotype was recovered from an adult with an advanced solid tumor such as melanoma, head and neck, liver or kidney cancer. The material was CD4+ or CD8+ T cells sorted from blood, obtained in a trial of the OX40 agonist ivuxolimab.

CDR3 DNA sequence: TGTGCCAGCAGTCGGGAGGGCAGGGGTAACATTCAGTACTTC. This encodes CASSREGRGNIQYF. The genes are TRBV28 and TRBJ2-4; TRBD2 matches at 8 bases. The length of the CDR3 is 14 residues. Germline-derived CDR1 and CDR2 are MDHEN and SYDVKM. V trimming: 5 bases; J trimming: 7 bases; junction bases outside the gene matches: 7.